This T cell receptor (beta chain) originates from a study of blood T cell repertoires in COVID-19. Looking at the study overall: Sources were T cells, B-cell-depleted T cells, or PBMCs; the material itself was cDNA or gDNA.

This CDR3 comprises 15 residues. V gave up 0 bases and J gave up 7 bases; unmatched junction bases: 7. CDR1 is SGDLS and CDR2 is YYNGEE in the germline V gene. Methods used by the authors: Scientists estimated how many nucleated cells there were by amplifying reference gene primers. Profiled with immunoSEQ multiplex PCR; TCRdb holds only in-frame clones, not every one. From that table come the V and J calls and clone size; the DNA was used to work out D and trimming. The sample lists under 150,000 clones, around nine tenths occurring once. This sequence originates from a woman between 40 and 55 years old with acute or convalescent COVID-19. This chain connects TRBV9 to TRBJ1-2, with 9 bases fitting TRBD1. Sample: peripheral blood. CDR3 amino acids: CASSVAVGTGIGYTF. The CDR3 DNA reads TGTGCCAGCAGCGTAGCGGTCGGGACAGGGATTGGCTACACCTTC.